These 9 T cell receptor beta chains were sequenced from one sample in a study of cytomegalovirus exposure and HLA in healthy donors (dated by TCRdb to about 2017). The library was built by means of the immunoSEQ multiplex PCR assay. The multiplex PCR relied on a mix of 60 forward primers for TCR Vbeta segments and 13 reverse primers for TCR Jbeta segments. Imported from immuneACCESS, the table was reduced by TCRdb to in-frame sequences with V and J called. These copies leave out some clones; in studies compared against another copy, an unresolved V gene accounts for under half, and the cause of the remainder is not known. The sample table holds about 120,000 clones, of which approximately 81% were seen once. 3% to 4% of the sample rests with the top ten. Sample: PBMCs. The receptor set was obtained from a woman aged 25-40 years in good health and CMV-seronegative.

V gene TRBV19 combines with J gene TRBJ1-5, with unresolved D. The V gene's germline CDR1 is LNHDA and CDR2 SQIVND (reference sequence). The V end lost 3 bases, the J end lost 4 bases, and 7 bases lay between the germline ends. This CDR3 has 13 amino acids. CDR3 loop: CASSIQYNQPQHF. The CDR3 DNA sequence: TGTGCCAGTAGTATTCAGTATAATCAGCCCCAGCATTTT.

The gene calls are TRBV7-2 and TRBJ2-1, with 12 bases matching TRBD2. V shed 5 bases and J 6 bases; nucleotides not matched to a gene: 5. The CDR3 runs 15 residues. Germline V gene lookup returns CDR1 SGHTA and CDR2 FQGNSA. The CDR3 spells CASSPSGRAGNEQFF. Written as DNA, the CDR3 is TGTGCCAGCAGCCCTAGCGGGAGGGCCGGCAATGAGCAGTTCTTC.

The genes are TRBV28 and TRBJ2-5; D gene unclear. The J call may be in error: the DNA end matches TRBJ2-7 better. Germline V gene lookup returns CDR1 MDHEN and CDR2 SYDVKM. This CDR3 contains 14 residues. The CDR3 region is CASSLNPRTYEQYF. CDR3 DNA: TGTGCCAGCAGTTTAAACCCTAGAACTTACGAGCAGTACTTC.

The chain has TRBV7-8 and TRBJ1-2, with D possibly being TRBD1 (5 bases). The V end lost 3 bases, the J end lost 7 bases, and 21 bases lay between the germline ends. Looked up from germline, CDR1 is SGHVS and CDR2 is FQNEAQ. This CDR3 is 16 amino acids long. CDR3 nucleotides: TGTGCCAGCAGCTTTAGAGACAGCCCTACATACGGTGGCTACACCTTC. It encodes CASSFRDSPTYGGYTF. Full variable domain (rest looked up from reference TRBV7-8 and TRBJ1-2): GAGVSQSPRYKVAKRGQDVALRCDPISGHVSLFWYQQALGQGPEFLTYFQNEAQLDKSGLPSDRFFAERPEGSVSTLKIQRTQQEDSAVYLCASSFRDSPTYGGYTFGSGTRLTVV.

The chain joins TRBV5-1 to TRBJ2-7, with 10 bases matching TRBD1. V was pared by 4 bases and J by 1 base, with 14 bases of the junction left unmatched. The V gene's germline CDR1 is SGHRS and CDR2 YFSETQ. The CDR3 spans 18 residues. CDR3: CASSDGTGAFPRSYEQYF. CDR3 in DNA: TGCGCCAGCAGCGACGGGACAGGGGCTTTCCCAAGGTCCTACGAGCAGTACTTC.

The genes are TRBV29-1 and TRBJ2-5; tentative D call: TRBD1 (5 bases). TRBJ2-7 explains the end of the DNA better; the J call may be wrong. CDR1 and CDR2 (germline): SQVTM, ANQGSEA. This CDR3 has 12 residues. The CDR3: CSVVQGTYEQYF. DNA of the CDR3: TGCAGCGTTGTCCAGGGAACCTACGAGCAGTACTTC.

The chain has TRBV2 and TRBJ1-2, with D perhaps TRBD1 (5 bases). CDR1 is SNHLY and CDR2 is FYNNEI in the germline V gene. This CDR3 contains 14 residues. Trimming left V 9 bases short and J 4 bases short, with 18 bases between. CDR3 sequence reads: CARMPGQGSYGYTF. The CDR3 DNA is TGTGCCAGGATGCCCGGGCAGGGATCCTATGGCTACACCTTC.

The gene calls are TRBV5-1 and TRBJ1-6; possibly TRBD1 for D (6 bases). Germline CDR1 SGHRS, CDR2 YFSETQ. V lost 1 base to trimming and J lost 7 bases, with 12 bases between them. The CDR3 has 15 residues. Written as DNA, the CDR3 is TGCGCCAGCAGCTTGACAGGGTTACAGAATTCACCCCTCCACTTT. Residues: CASSLTGLQNSPLHF.

This clone was seen a single time. This chain joins TRBV6-5 and TRBJ1-2; weak D call: TRBD1 (6 bases). The CDR3 is 15 amino acids. V dropped 6 bases and J dropped 8 bases, with 22 bases sitting between them. The germline V gene has CDR1 MNHEY and CDR2 SVGAGI. CDR3 protein: CASRNNVRGDQGYTF. DNA for the CDR3: TGTGCCAGCAGGAACAACGTCAGGGGAGATCAGGGCTACACCTTC.